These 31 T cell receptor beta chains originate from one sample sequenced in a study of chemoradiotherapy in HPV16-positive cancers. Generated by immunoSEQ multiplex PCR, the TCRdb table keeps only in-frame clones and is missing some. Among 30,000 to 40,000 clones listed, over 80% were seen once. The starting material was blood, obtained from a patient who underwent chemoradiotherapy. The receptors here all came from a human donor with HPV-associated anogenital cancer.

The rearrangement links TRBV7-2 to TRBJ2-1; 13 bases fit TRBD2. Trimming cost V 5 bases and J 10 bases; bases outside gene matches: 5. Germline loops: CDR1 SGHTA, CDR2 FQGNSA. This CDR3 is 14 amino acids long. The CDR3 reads CASSQGLAGQEQFF. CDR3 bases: TGTGCCAGCAGCCAGGGACTAGCGGGGCAAGAGCAGTTCTTC.

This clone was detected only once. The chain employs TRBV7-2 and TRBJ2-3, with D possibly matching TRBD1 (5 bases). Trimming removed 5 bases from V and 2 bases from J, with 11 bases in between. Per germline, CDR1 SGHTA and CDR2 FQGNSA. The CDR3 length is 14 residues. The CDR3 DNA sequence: TGTGCCAGCAGCGCCTTGGACAACACAGATACGCAGTATTTT. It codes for CASSALDNTDTQYF.

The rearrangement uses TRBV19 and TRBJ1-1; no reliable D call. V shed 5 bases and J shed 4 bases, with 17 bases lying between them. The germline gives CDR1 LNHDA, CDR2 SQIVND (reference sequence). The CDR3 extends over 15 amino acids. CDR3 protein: CASSWAGAGGTEAFF. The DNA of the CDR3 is TGTGCCAGTAGTTGGGCAGGAGCGGGCGGCACTGAAGCTTTCTTT.

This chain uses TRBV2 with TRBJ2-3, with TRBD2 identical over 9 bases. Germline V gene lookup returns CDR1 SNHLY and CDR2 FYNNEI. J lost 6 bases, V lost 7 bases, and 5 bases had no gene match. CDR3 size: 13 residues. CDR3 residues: CASMAGGRDTQYF. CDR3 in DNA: TGTGCCAGCATGGCGGGGGGGCGGGATACGCAGTATTTT.

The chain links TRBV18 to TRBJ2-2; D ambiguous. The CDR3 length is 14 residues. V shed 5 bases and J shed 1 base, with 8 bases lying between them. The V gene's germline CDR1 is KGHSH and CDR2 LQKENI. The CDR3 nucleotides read TGTGCCAGCTCATCCCCGAGGAACACCGGGGAGCTGTTTTTT. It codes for CASSSPRNTGELFF. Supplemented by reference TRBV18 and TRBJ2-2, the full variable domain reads NAGVMQNPRHLVRRRGQEARLRCSPMKGHSHVYWYRQLPEEGLKFMVYLQKENIIDESGMPKERFSAEFPKEGPSILRIQQVVRGDSAAYFCASSSPRNTGELFFGEGSRLTVL.

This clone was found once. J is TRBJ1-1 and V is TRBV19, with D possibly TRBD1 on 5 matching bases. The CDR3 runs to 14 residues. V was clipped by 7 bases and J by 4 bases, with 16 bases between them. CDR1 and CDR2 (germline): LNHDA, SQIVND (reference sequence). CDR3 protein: CASTLGGWSTEAFF. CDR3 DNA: TGTGCCAGTACCCTCGGGGGTTGGAGCACTGAAGCTTTCTTT. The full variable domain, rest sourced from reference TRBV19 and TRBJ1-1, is DGGITQSPKYLFRKEGQNVTLSCEQNLNHDAMYWYRQDPGQGLRLIYYSQIVNDFQKGDIAEGYSVSREKKESFPLTVTSAQKNPTAFYLCASTLGGWSTEAFFGQGTRLTVV.

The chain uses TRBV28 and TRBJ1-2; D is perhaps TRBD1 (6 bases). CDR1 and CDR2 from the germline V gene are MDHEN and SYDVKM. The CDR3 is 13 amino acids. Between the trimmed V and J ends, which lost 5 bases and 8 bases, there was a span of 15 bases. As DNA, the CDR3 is TGTGCCAGCAGTGCCTTGGGGGCGGGAGGCTACACCTTC. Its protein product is CASSALGAGGYTF.

DNA for the CDR3: TGCGCCAGCAGTGAGTCGAAATTTCGTCCAGGGGAACCCAAAAACATTCAGTACTTC. Amino acid sequence: CASSESKFRPGEPKNIQYF. V and J are TRBV10-2 and TRBJ2-4, with TRBD1 as a possible D gene (6 bases). Trimming took off 0 bases at V and 2 bases at J, with 20 bases between the two ends. Germline V gene data show CDR1 as WSHSY and CDR2 as SAAADI. This CDR3 region has 19 residues.

The CDR3 DNA reads as TGCAGCGTTGTTCGGGGGTTGGGGGAGACCCAGTACTTC. It is translated as CSVVRGLGETQYF. The rearrangement uses TRBV29-1 and TRBJ2-5; TRBD2 is a possible D gene (6 bases). Germline assignment: CDR1 SQVTM and CDR2 ANQGSEA. The V gene lost 4 bases and the J gene lost 5 bases, with 14 bases spanning the gap. CDR3 size: 13 residues.

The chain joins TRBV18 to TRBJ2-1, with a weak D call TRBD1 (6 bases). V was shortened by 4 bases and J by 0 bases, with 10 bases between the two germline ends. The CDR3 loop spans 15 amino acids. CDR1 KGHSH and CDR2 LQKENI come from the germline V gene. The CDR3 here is CASSQTGFSYNEQFF. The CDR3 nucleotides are TGTGCCAGCTCACAAACAGGGTTCTCCTACAATGAGCAGTTCTTC. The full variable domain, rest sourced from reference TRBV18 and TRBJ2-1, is NAGVMQNPRHLVRRRGQEARLRCSPMKGHSHVYWYRQLPEEGLKFMVYLQKENIIDESGMPKERFSAEFPKEGPSILRIQQVVRGDSAAYFCASSQTGFSYNEQFFGPGTRLTVL.

DNA for the CDR3: TGCGCCAGCACCGCTGACAGCGGAACTGAAGCTTTCTTT. It encodes CASTADSGTEAFF. The chain has TRBV10-1 and TRBJ1-1; D is possibly TRBD1 (5 bases). V was trimmed by 7 bases and J by 5 bases, leaving 14 bases between them. This CDR3 is built from 13 residues. The V gene's germline CDR1 is WNHNN and CDR2 SYGVQD (reference sequence).

The CDR3 loop is CASSVDRRFEGYTF. CDR3 coding DNA: TGTGCCAGCAGCGTAGATAGGAGGTTCGAGGGCTACACCTTC. The J gene is TRBJ1-2, the V gene TRBV9; D call uncertain. The germline V gene has CDR1 SGDLS and CDR2 YYNGEE. The CDR3 has 14 amino acids. Trimming cost V 0 bases and J 8 bases, with 14 bases left between them.

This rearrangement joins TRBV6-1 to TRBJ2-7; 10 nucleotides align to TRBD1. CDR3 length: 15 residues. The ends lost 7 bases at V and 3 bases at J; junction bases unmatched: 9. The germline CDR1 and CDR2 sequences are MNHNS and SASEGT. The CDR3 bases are TGTGCCAGCACCGACCGGACAGGGGGTTTCTACGAGCAGTACTTC. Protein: CASTDRTGGFYEQYF.

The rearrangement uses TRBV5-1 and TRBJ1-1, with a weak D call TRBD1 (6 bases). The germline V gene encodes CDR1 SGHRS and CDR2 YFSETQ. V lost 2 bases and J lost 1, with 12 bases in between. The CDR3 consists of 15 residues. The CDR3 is CASSFGHRENTEAFF. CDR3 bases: TGCGCCAGCAGCTTTGGCCACAGGGAGAACACTGAAGCTTTCTTT.

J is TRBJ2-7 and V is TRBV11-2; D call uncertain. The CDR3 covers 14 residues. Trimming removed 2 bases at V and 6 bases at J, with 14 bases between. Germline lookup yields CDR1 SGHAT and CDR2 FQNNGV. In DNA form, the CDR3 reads TGTGCCAGCAGCTTAAGTAGTCCGCGTGCCGAGCAGTACTTC. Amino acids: CASSLSSPRAEQYF.

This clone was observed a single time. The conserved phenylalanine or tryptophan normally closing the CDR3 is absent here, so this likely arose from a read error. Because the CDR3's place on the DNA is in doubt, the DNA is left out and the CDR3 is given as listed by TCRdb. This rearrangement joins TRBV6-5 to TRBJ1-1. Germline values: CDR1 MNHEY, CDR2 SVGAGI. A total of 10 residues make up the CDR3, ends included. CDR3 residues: CASSDGSPPL.

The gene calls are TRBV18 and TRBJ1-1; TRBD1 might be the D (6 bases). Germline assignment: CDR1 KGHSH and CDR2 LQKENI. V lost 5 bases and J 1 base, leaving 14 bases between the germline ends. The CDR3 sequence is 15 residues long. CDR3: CASSFGQIQNTEAFF. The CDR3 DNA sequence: TGTGCCAGCTCATTTGGACAGATACAGAACACTGAAGCTTTCTTT.

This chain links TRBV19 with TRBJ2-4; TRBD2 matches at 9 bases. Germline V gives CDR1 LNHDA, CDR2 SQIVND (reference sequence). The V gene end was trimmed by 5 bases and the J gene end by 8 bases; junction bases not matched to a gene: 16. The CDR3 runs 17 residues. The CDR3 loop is CASSPRRAGGLMYIQYF. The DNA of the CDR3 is TGTGCCAGTAGTCCAAGAAGGGCGGGGGGGCTGATGTACATTCAGTACTTC.

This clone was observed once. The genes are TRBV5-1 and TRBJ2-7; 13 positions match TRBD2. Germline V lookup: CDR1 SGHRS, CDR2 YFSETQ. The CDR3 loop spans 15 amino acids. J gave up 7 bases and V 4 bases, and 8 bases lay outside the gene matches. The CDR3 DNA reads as TGCGCCAGCAGCGTAACTAGCGGGGGGGCCTGGGAGCAGTACTTC. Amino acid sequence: CASSVTSGGAWEQYF.

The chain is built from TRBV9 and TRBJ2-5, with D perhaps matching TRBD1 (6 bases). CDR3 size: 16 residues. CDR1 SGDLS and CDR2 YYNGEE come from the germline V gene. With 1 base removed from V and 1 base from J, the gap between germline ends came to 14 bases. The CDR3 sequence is CASSVQTGALQETQYF. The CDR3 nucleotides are TGTGCCAGCAGCGTACAGACAGGAGCCCTCCAAGAGACCCAGTACTTC.

CDR3 nucleotides: TGTGCCAGCAGCTCGGGACGGAACACTGAAGCTTTCTTT. It codes for CASSSGRNTEAFF. The gene calls are TRBV7-8 and TRBJ1-1; D may be TRBD1 (5 bases). The germline V gene has CDR1 SGHVS and CDR2 FQNEAQ. This CDR3 contains 13 residues. V was clipped by 4 bases and J by 1 base, with 7 bases between them. The variable domain in full, completed from reference TRBV7-8 and TRBJ1-1, reads GAGVSQSPRYKVAKRGQDVALRCDPISGHVSLFWYQQALGQGPEFLTYFQNEAQLDKSGLPSDRFFAERPEGSVSTLKIQRTQQEDSAVYLCASSSGRNTEAFFGQGTRLTVV.

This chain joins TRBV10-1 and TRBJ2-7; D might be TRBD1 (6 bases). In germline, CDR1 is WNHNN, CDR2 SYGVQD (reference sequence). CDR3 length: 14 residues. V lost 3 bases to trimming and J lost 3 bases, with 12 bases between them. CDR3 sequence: CASSDSGHFYEQYF. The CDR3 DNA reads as TGCGCCAGCAGTGACTCGGGACATTTCTACGAGCAGTACTTC.

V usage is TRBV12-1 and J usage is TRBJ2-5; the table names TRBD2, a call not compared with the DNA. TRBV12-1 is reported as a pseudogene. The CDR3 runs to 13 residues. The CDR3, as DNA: TGTGCCAGCAGCTTTGAACTAGCAGAGACCCAGTACTTC. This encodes CASSFELAETQYF.

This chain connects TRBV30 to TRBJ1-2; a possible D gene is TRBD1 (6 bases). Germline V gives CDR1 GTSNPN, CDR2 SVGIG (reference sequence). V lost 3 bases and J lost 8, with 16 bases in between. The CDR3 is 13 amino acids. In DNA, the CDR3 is TGTGCCTGGAGCGCGGGCCCGGGGGCAGGCTACACCTTC. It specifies CAWSAGPGAGYTF.

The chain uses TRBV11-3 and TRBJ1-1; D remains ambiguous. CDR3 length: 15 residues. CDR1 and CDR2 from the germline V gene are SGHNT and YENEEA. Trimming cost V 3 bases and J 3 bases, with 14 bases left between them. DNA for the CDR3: TGTGCCAGCAGCTTTGACACCAGAGGCTACACTGAAGCTTTCTTT. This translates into CASSFDTRGYTEAFF.

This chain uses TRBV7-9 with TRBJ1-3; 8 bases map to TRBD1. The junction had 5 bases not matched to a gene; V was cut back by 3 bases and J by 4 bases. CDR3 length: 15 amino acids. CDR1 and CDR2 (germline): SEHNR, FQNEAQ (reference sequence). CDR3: CASSLDRATGNTIYF. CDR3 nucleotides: TGTGCCAGCAGCTTGGACAGGGCTACAGGAAACACCATATATTTT.

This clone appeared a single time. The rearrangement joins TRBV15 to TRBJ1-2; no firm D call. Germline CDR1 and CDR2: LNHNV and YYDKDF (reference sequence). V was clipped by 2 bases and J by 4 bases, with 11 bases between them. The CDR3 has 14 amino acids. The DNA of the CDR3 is TGTGCCACCAGCAGAAGTGAACGGTCCTATGGCTACACCTTC. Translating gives CATSRSERSYGYTF.

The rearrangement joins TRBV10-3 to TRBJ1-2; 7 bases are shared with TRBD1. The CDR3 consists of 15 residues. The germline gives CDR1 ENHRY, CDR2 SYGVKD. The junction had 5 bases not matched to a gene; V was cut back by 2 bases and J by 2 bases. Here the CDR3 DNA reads TGTGCCATCAGTGAGACAGGGGCCGTAAACTATGGCTACACCTTC. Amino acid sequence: CAISETGAVNYGYTF.

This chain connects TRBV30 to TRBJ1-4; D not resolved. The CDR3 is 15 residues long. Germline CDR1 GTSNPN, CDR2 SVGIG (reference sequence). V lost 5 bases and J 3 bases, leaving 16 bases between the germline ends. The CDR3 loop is CAWAREDGANEKLFF. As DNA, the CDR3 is TGTGCCTGGGCGAGGGAGGACGGAGCTAATGAAAAACTGTTTTTT.

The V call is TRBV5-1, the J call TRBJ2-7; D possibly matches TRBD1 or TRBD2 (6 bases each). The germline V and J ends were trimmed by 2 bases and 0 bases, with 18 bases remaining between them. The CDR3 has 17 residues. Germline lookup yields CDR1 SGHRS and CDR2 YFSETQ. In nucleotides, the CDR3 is TGCGCCAGCAGCTTTTCAATCGGGGGCTCGACCTCCTACGAGCAGTACTTC. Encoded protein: CASSFSIGGSTSYEQYF.

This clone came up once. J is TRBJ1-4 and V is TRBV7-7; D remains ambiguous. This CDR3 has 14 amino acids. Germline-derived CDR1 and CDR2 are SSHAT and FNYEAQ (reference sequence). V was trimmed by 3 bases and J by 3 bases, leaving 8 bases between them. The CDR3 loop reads CASSFLGPNEKLFF. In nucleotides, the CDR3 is TGTGCCAGCAGCTTCCTCGGGCCTAATGAAAAACTGTTTTTT.